The T cell receptor beta chain described here comes from a study of blood T cell repertoires in COVID-19. Across the whole study: Donors in the United States, Italy and Spain gave samples during acute or convalescent COVID-19.

Followed longitudinally, the Seattle patients had been enrolled during active infection. In this sample, this clone turned up once. Sequencing was performed with immunoSEQ multiplex PCR; in TCRdb, only in-frame clones are kept and a portion is missing. Altogether about 200,000 clones are present, around 83% being singletons, with the ten largest covering around 8%. The CDR3 spans 14 residues. V lost 3 bases and J lost 7, with 13 bases in between. Germline-derived CDR1 and CDR2 are GTSNPN and SVGIG (reference sequence). The source material was peripheral blood. The V and J genes are TRBV30 and TRBJ1-6, with no clear D. The sequence was obtained from a woman of 80 years or more with COVID-19, enrolled during active disease. CDR3 sequence (DNA): TGTGCCTGGAGGCCGGGATCGGTAAATTCACCCCTCCACTTT. This codes for CAWRPGSVNSPLHF.